This T cell receptor beta chain was recorded in a study of regulatory T cells in long-lasting Graves disease. Documented time point: persistent/refractory GD, antithyroid drugs over 5 years with positive TRAb. Scientists built the TCR library using RNA that was extracted from PBMCs. The CDR3 runs to 15 residues. Trimming left V 4 bases short and J 7 bases short, with 20 bases between. Looked up from germline, CDR1 is MDHEN and CDR2 is SYDVKM. Both iRepertoire HTBI primers and Arm-PCR of CDR3 regions were used to build the TCR beta libraries. Authors' processing steps: Across samples, about 56 TRBV and some 15 TRBJ segments were found. TCRdb re-called the multiplex PCR reads with MiXCR, one entry per CDR3 protein. The V and J calls, along with clone size, are taken from TCRdb and not from the paper's own processing. The table has about 430,000 distinct CDR3 sequences, roughly a fifth seen once; the top ten hold 14%.

This clonotype appeared many times. The specimen comprised peripheral blood mononuclear cells (PBMCs), sampled when the disease was refractory, from a patient treated with antithyroid drugs. The receptor was isolated from a female donor with Graves disease. V gene TRBV28 combines with J gene TRBJ2-7; perhaps D is TRBD1 or TRBD2 (5 bases each). Here the CDR3 DNA reads TGTGCCAGCAGTTCCCCCGGGACGTTTGAAGAGGAGCAGTACTTC. Its translation is CASSSPGTFEEEQYF.